The 5 T cell receptor beta chains below come from one sample, sequenced in a study of vaccination effects on CD4 cells after COVID-19 (dated by TCRdb to 2021 to 2024). Their antigens remain unidentified. The ViraFEST assay stimulated PBMC with viral peptide pools and then used TCR sequencing to identify antigen-specific CD4+ T cell clonotypes by expansion. After around 11 days of culture, CD4+ T cells were isolated with the EasySep CD4+ T cell isolation kit. Receptor libraries were prepared by the immunoSEQ multiplex PCR assay. TCRdb retrieved this table from immuneACCESS and kept in-frame rearrangements only. Not all clones are present; in checked studies, unresolved V genes account for under half, and no reason is known for the remainder. This sample lists about 79,000 clones; 60% to 80% were detected once. Approximately 1.7% of the sample lies in the top ten. Sample: CD4+ T cells from PBMCs cultured with HCoV-229E spike peptides, taken before COVID-19 vaccination. Read against the paper, the sample's cell subset or site label means: HCoV-229E spike overlapping peptide pool stimulation. Receptor source: a human donor who received a COVID-19 vaccine.

This chain links TRBV25-1 with TRBJ2-1, with 9 bases matching TRBD2. The CDR3 length is 14 residues. The junction had 2 bases not matched to a gene; V was cut back by 8 bases and J by 0 bases. CDR1 and CDR2 (germline): MGHDK, SYGVNS. DNA for the CDR3: TGTGCCAGCGGCGGGGGGGGCTCCTACAATGAGCAGTTCTTC. As protein: CASGGGGSYNEQFF.

The chain employs TRBV4-1 and TRBJ2-7; 8 positions match TRBD1. The CDR3 totals 13 residues. Germline V gives CDR1 MGHRA, CDR2 YSYEKL. J was trimmed by 6 bases and V by 4 bases; bases with no gene match: 5. The CDR3 region is CASSRDRGGEQYV. The DNA of the CDR3 is TGCGCCAGCAGCCGCGACAGGGGCGGCGAGCAGTACGTC.

The chain has TRBV29-1 and TRBJ1-1; TRBD1 is a possible D gene (5 bases). The CDR3 has 13 amino acids. Per germline, CDR1 SQVTM and CDR2 ANQGSEA. V lost 6 bases to trimming and J lost 1 base, with 12 bases between them. The CDR3 protein is CSVTQGANTEAFF. CDR3 bases: TGCAGCGTGACCCAGGGTGCGAACACTGAAGCTTTCTTT.

V is TRBV6-5 and J is TRBJ2-7; D may match TRBD1 or TRBD2 (5 bases each). The CDR3 is 15 residues long. Per the germline V gene, CDR1 is MNHEY and CDR2 is SVGAGI. The V end was cut by 5 bases, the J end by 2 bases, with 16 bases between. The CDR3 region has the DNA TGTGCCAGCAGTCCCGGGACGGTGACTACCTACGAGCAGTACGTC. It encodes CASSPGTVTTYEQYV.

This rearrangement joins TRBV28 to TRBJ2-3, with D possibly being TRBD1 (5 bases). V dropped 7 bases and J dropped 8 bases, with 13 bases sitting between them. The CDR3 has 12 amino acids. Per germline, CDR1 MDHEN and CDR2 SYDVKM. CDR3 bases: TGTGCCAGCAATGACAGTAGGCGTACGCAGTATTTT. This sequence encodes CASNDSRRTQYF.